The 6 T cell receptor beta chains below were found in one sample sequenced in a study of blood T cell repertoires in COVID-19. TCRdb's copy holds only in-frame clones and misses some; the assay was immunoSEQ multiplex PCR. The repertoire includes about 98,000 clones, roughly 86% of them detected once, and 10% sits in the top ten. The sequenced sample consisted of peripheral blood. The receptors were sampled from a man aged 45-65 years with acute or convalescent COVID-19.

This chain links TRBV27 with TRBJ2-7; D might be TRBD1 (6 bases). Trimming took 5 bases from V and 1 from J, leaving 9 bases between them. Per germline, CDR1 MNHEY and CDR2 SMNVEV (reference sequence). CDR3 length: 13 residues. The CDR3 reads CASSPTGSYEQYF. CDR3 bases: TGTGCCAGCAGTCCAACAGGGTCCTACGAGCAGTACTTC.

The V call is TRBV3-1 (or the pseudogene TRBV3-2), the J call TRBJ2-1; TRBD2 agrees at 11 bases. V shed 4 bases and J 7 bases; nucleotides not matched to a gene: 9. The V gene's germline CDR1 is LGHDT and CDR2 YNNKEL (reference sequence). This CDR3 has 16 residues. The CDR3 coding sequence is TGTGCCAGCAGCCTCAGAGGTAGCGGGAGGGGGAATGAGCAGTTCTTC. Protein product: CASSLRGSGRGNEQFF.

This rearrangement joins TRBV19 to TRBJ2-1, with 9 bases that match TRBD2. Germline V gene data show CDR1 as LNHDA and CDR2 as SQIVND (reference sequence). CDR3 length equals 15 residues. Trimming cost V 8 bases and J 3 bases; bases outside gene matches: 8. The CDR3, as DNA: TGTGCCAGTTCATCGGGACTAGCCTACTACAATGAGCAGTTCTTC. Translated: CASSSGLAYYNEQFF. Full variable domain (outside the CDR3, taken from reference TRBV19 and TRBJ2-1): DGGITQSPKYLFRKEGQNVTLSCEQNLNHDAMYWYRQDPGQGLRLIYYSQIVNDFQKGDIAEGYSVSREKKESFPLTVTSAQKNPTAFYLCASSSGLAYYNEQFFGPGTRLTVL.

Here the CDR3 DNA reads TGTGCCAGTAGTCCCAACTTGTCGCCCTACAATGAGCAGTTCTTC. This sequence encodes CASSPNLSPYNEQFF. The chain joins TRBV19 to TRBJ2-1; no firm D call. V lost 5 bases, J lost 2 bases, and 13 bases lay in between. There are 15 residues in the CDR3. Germline CDR1 reads LNHDA; CDR2 reads SQIVND (reference sequence).

This clone was counted between two and nine times. The J gene is TRBJ1-4, the V gene TRBV18; no clear D. With 0 bases removed from V and 6 bases from J, the gap between germline ends came to 5 bases. The length of the CDR3 is 13 residues. The germline V gene has CDR1 KGHSH and CDR2 LQKENI. The CDR3 coding sequence is TGTGCCAGCTCACCACCCCATGATGAAAAACTGTTTTTT. Protein product: CASSPPHDEKLFF.

This chain uses TRBV13 with TRBJ2-3; the match to TRBD1 covers 7 bases. Germline V lookup: CDR1 PRHDT, CDR2 FYEKMQ (reference sequence). CDR3 length equals 15 residues. J was trimmed by 4 bases and V by 1 base; bases with no gene match: 5. As DNA, the CDR3 is TGTGCCAGCAGCTTAGTCCCCCAGGGGGCAGATACGCAGTATTTT. This translates into CASSLVPQGADTQYF. Looking up the rest from reference TRBV13 and TRBJ2-3 gives the full variable domain: AAGVIQSPRHLIKEKRETATLKCYPIPRHDTVYWYQQGPGQDPQFLISFYEKMQSDKGSIPDRFSAQQFSDYHSELNMSSLELGDSALYFCASSLVPQGADTQYFGPGTRLTVL.